The clone carrying this T cell receptor (beta chain) was found a few times. Its antigen is unidentified. 5'RACE, which relied on constant-segment primers, yielded TCR alpha and TCR beta cDNA libraries carrying sample barcodes and UMIs. TCRdb fed the 5' RACE reads into MiXCR, producing one record per CDR3 protein. The sample includes roughly 400,000 distinct CDR3 sequences, roughly 15% of them seen just once. The sample belongs to a study of T-cell memory formation after mild COVID-19. Overall study results and limits: Later expanders leaned CD4+, whereas clones that contracted between day 15 and 85 were balanced CD4/CD8. Among clones peaking at day 37 in the second wave, SARS-CoV-2 specificity remained unconfirmed. CD4+ clones that contracted lay mainly in CM and EM; CD8+ ones lay in EMRA.

CDR1 and CDR2 from the germline V gene are MNHEY and SVGAGI. V shed 7 bases and J 2 bases; nucleotides not matched to a gene: 8. The CDR3 covers 14 residues. The clonotype was recovered from a man aged 18 to 35 who had mild COVID-19 (a few samples of this study predate the infection). Cell type and time point are not known. The chain is built from TRBV6-5 and TRBJ2-7; 7 positions agree with TRBD1. The sequencing input was PBMCs or a T cell subset sorted from them (not recorded which). The CDR3 region has the DNA TGTGCCAGCACCTCCCCAGGGGGTACCTACGAGCAGTACTTC. Translating it yields CASTSPGGTYEQYF.